This is a list of T cell receptor beta chains from one sample in a study of regulatory T cells in long-lasting Graves disease. MiXCR, run by TCRdb on the multiplex PCR reads, gives a single entry per CDR3 protein. Among around 250,000 distinct CDR3 sequences listed, 20% to 25% were seen once. The specimen comprised peripheral blood mononuclear cells (PBMCs), sampled at new diagnosis, from a patient treated with antithyroid drugs. The receptors derive from a female donor with Graves disease. Both conserved end residues are part of each CDR3. The D gene is left open where the match is weak. Size values are once, few and many counts, or a class for expanded clones, and some rows have none.

>TRBJ2-7|NA|TRBD2|TRBV20-1
CSAGTSGEQYF
TGCAGTGCTGGGACTAGCGGCGAGCAGTACTTC
>TRBJ2-1|once|TRBD2|TRBV11-3
CASGLAGGPGVGFF
TGTGCCTCAGGACTAGCGGGAGGGCCCGGTGTTGGGTTCTTC
>TRBJ2-3|NA|NA|TRBV19
CASSIDPGPYTQYF
TGTGCCAGTAGTATAGATCCGGGACCCTATACGCAGTATTTT
>TRBJ2-2|NA|TRBD2|TRBV9
CASSETGLAGGTGELFF
TGTGCCAGCAGCGAAACGGGACTAGCGGGAGGAACCGGGGAGCTGTTTTTT
>TRBJ2-3|many|TRBD1|TRBV20-1
CSAEDRINTDTQYF
TGCAGTGCTGAGGACAGGATAAACACAGATACGCAGTATTTT
>TRBJ2-7|many|NA|TRBV19
CASSSGGIDYEQYF
TGTGCCAGTAGCTCAGGCGGGATTGACTACGAGCAGTACTTC
>TRBJ2-1|many|TRBD2|TRBV12-3/TRBV12-4
CASSLAGRGNEQFF
TGTGCCAGCAGTTTAGCGGGGAGGGGAAATGAGCAGTTCTTC
>TRBJ1-2|many|NA|TRBV20-1
CSAREGGNYGYTF
TGCAGTGCTAGAGAGGGGGGAAACTATGGCTACACCTTC
>TRBJ1-2|many|TRBD1|TRBV3-1
CASRGQEENYGYTF
TGTGCCAGCAGGGGACAGGAGGAGAACTATGGCTACACCTTC
>TRBJ2-3|many|TRBD2|TRBV12-3/TRBV12-4
CASSSTTTSGEDTQYF
TGTGCCAGCAGTTCTACTACGACTAGCGGGGAGGATACGCAGTATTTT
>TRBJ2-5|NA|TRBD2|TRBV29-1
CNATSGRSFGETQYF
TGCAACGCAACTAGCGGGAGAAGTTTCGGAGAGACCCAGTACTTC
>TRBJ2-1|many|TRBD1|TRBV27
CASRNWDRVDTEQFF
TGTGCCAGCAGAAATTGGGACAGGGTAGACACTGAGCAGTTCTTC
>TRBJ1-2|many|NA|TRBV3-1
CASSPGTFDYGYTF
TGTGCCAGCAGCCCCGGGACGTTCGACTATGGCTACACCTTC
>TRBJ2-7|many|NA|TRBV3-1
CASSLADIPYEQYF
TGTGCCAGCAGCCTCGCAGACATTCCCTACGAGCAGTACTTC
>TRBJ2-7|many|NA|TRBV7-8
CASSFSGLEQYF
TGTGCCAGCAGCTTCAGTGGGCTCGAGCAGTACTTC
>TRBJ2-7|few|NA|TRBV6-2/TRBV6-3
CASSWDSTSYEQYF
TGTGCCAGCAGTTGGGACTCCACCTCCTACGAGCAGTACTTC
>TRBJ2-3|many|TRBD2|TRBV11-2
CASSQDIIAGVPTDTQYF
TGTGCCAGCAGCCAGGACATAATAGCGGGAGTTCCCACAGATACGCAGTATTTT
>TRBJ2-6|few|TRBD1|TRBV4-1
CASSRGTQGASGANVLTF
TGCGCCAGCAGCCGAGGGACACAGGGGGCCTCTGGGGCCAACGTCCTGACTTTC
>TRBJ1-1|NA|NA|TRBV30
CAWKRGYTEAFF
TGTGCCTGGAAGAGGGGATACACTGAAGCTTTCTTT
>TRBJ1-1|many|NA|TRBV18
CASSQYDTEAFF
TGTGCCAGCTCACAGTATGACACTGAAGCTTTCTTT
>TRBJ1-4|many|NA|TRBV4-2
CASSPFIGTEEKLFF
TGTGCCAGCAGCCCTTTCATCGGGACGGAGGAAAAACTGTTTTTT
>TRBJ1-2|few|TRBD1|TRBV7-2
CASSLGPGQGAGYTF
TGTGCCAGCAGCTTAGGGCCCGGACAGGGGGCTGGCTACACCTTC
>TRBJ1-1|many|NA|TRBV7-9
CASSLPPPGPNTEAFF
TGTGCCAGCAGCTTACCCCCCCCGGGGCCAAACACTGAAGCTTTCTTT
>TRBJ2-7|NA|NA|TRBV6-1
CASRGNQGSEQYF
TGTGCCAGCAGGGGCAACCAGGGTAGCGAGCAGTACTTC
>TRBJ1-1|NA|NA|TRBV9
CASSVVAGEGTEAFF
TGTGCCAGCAGCGTAGTGGCAGGGGAAGGGACTGAAGCTTTCTTT
>TRBJ2-7|NA|NA|TRBV28
CASSTGAGRAYEQYF
TGTGCCAGCAGCACCGGGGCGGGCAGAGCCTACGAGCAGTACTTC
>TRBJ1-1|many|NA|TRBV28
CASSLYPGGEAFF
TGTGCCAGCAGTTTATATCCGGGAGGTGAAGCTTTCTTT
>TRBJ2-7|many|NA|TRBV10-1
CASSAGGGRSYEQYF
TGCGCCAGCAGTGCCGGAGGCGGCCGCTCCTACGAGCAGTACTTC
>TRBJ2-2|many|NA|TRBV7-3
CASSFRPGELFF
TGTGCCAGCAGCTTTCGACCCGGGGAGCTGTTTTTT
>TRBJ2-7|many|TRBD1|TRBV6-4
CASSDSLAGQVFVSGSDYEQYF
TGTGCCAGCAGTGACTCGCTTGCGGGACAGGTTTTCGTAAGCGGGTCCGACTACGAGCAGTACTTC
>TRBJ1-5|many|NA|TRBV11-2
CASSRTGGANQPQHF
TGTGCCAGCAGCCGGACCGGCGGGGCCAATCAGCCCCAGCATTTT
>TRBJ1-1|many|NA|TRBV11-2
CASSLEYNTEAFF
TGTGCCAGCAGCTTAGAATACAACACTGAAGCTTTCTTT
>TRBJ2-1|many|TRBD2|TRBV30
CAWRPKLAGAGDEQFF
TGTGCCTGGAGACCGAAACTAGCGGGAGCGGGGGATGAGCAGTTCTTC